This passage covers 9 T cell receptor beta chains from one sample sequenced in a study of B cell selection in AIRE deficiency. Sequenced by immunoSEQ multiplex PCR; TCRdb stores in-frame clones only, minus some. The sample includes about 26,000 clones, roughly 90% of them seen just once. Sorted regulatory T cells were CD4-positive, CD25-high and CD127-low or negative. Sequenced input: CD4+CD25+ Tregs sorted from PBMCs. The receptors shown here come from a human donor in good health.

The table lists this clone with a few counts. The rearrangement uses TRBV10-3 and TRBJ2-3, with TRBD2 matching 14 bases. The V gene end was trimmed by 5 bases and the J gene end by 1 base; junction bases not matched to a gene: 2. This CDR3 is built from 16 residues. Germline assignment: CDR1 ENHRY and CDR2 SYGVKD. The CDR3 is CAISPGLAGGTDTQYF. DNA of the CDR3: TGTGCCATCAGTCCGGGACTAGCGGGGGGCACAGATACGCAGTATTTT.

This sequence joins TRBV9 and TRBJ2-5; D not resolved. The CDR3 consists of 14 residues. The germline CDR1 and CDR2 sequences are SGDLS and YYNGEE. V was clipped by 0 bases and J by 3 bases, with 9 bases between them. CDR3 amino acids: CASSVGGRKETQYF. DNA of the CDR3: TGTGCCAGCAGCGTAGGAGGCAGAAAAGAGACCCAGTACTTC.

The V call is TRBV11-2, the J call TRBJ2-3, with 7 bases lining up with TRBD2. J was trimmed by 1 base and V by 3 bases; bases with no gene match: 4. Germline V gene sequence: CDR1 SGHAT, CDR2 FQNNGV. The CDR3 length is 15 residues. The CDR3 is CASSFGTTRTDTQYF. The CDR3 DNA sequence: TGTGCCAGCAGCTTCGGGACTACACGCACAGATACGCAGTATTTT. Looking up the rest from reference TRBV11-2 and TRBJ2-3 gives the full variable domain: EAGVAQSPRYKIIEKRQSVAFWCNPISGHATLYWYQQILGQGPKLLIQFQNNGVVDDSQLPKDRFSAERLKGVDSTLKIQPAKLEDSAVYLCASSFGTTRTDTQYFGPGTRLTVL.

This chain joins TRBV7-6 and TRBJ2-1; no definite D call. Trimming removed 3 bases at V and 4 bases at J, with 10 bases between. CDR3 length: 14 amino acids. The V gene's germline CDR1 is SGHVS and CDR2 FNYEAQ. CDR3 nucleotides: TGTGCCAGCAGCTTGGATGTTGAATACAATGAGCAGTTCTTC. Translating gives CASSLDVEYNEQFF.

This rearrangement joins TRBV5-1 to TRBJ2-1; D unresolved. This CDR3 has 15 amino acids. CDR1 SGHRS and CDR2 YFSETQ come from the germline V gene. V was pared by 0 bases and J by 1 base, with 8 bases between. The CDR3 nucleotides read TGCGCCAGCAGCTTGGATTCAAAATCCTACAATGAGCAGTTCTTC. Its protein is CASSLDSKSYNEQFF.

This clone was observed a handful of times. This chain uses TRBV28 with TRBJ1-1; 7 positions agree with TRBD1. V lost 5 bases to trimming and J lost 1 base; unmatched junction nucleotides: 7. The germline gives CDR1 MDHEN, CDR2 SYDVKM. CDR3 size: 15 residues. CDR3 bases: TGTGCCAGCAGTAAGTGGACAGGTGGGAACACTGAAGCTTTCTTT. It encodes CASSKWTGGNTEAFF.

The chain is built from TRBV5-1 and TRBJ2-3; no clear D. Trimming left V 4 bases short and J 2 bases short, with 5 bases between. The CDR3 covers 12 residues. The germline V gene encodes CDR1 SGHRS and CDR2 YFSETQ. As DNA, the CDR3 is TGCGCCAGCAGCCTCATCACAGATACGCAGTATTTT. Its translation: CASSLITDTQYF.

Only a few counts were recorded for this clone. The chain uses TRBV5-4 and TRBJ1-2, with unresolved D. Trimming removed 1 base from V and 5 bases from J, with 21 bases in between. The CDR3 totals 17 residues. From germline, CDR1 is SGHNT and CDR2 YYREEE (reference sequence). DNA for the CDR3: TGTGCCAGCAGCTTGATTCGGACTTTCGCGGGCTCTTATGGCTACACCTTC. It encodes CASSLIRTFAGSYGYTF.

The chain is built from TRBV28 and TRBJ1-4; possibly TRBD1 for D (6 bases). This CDR3 spans 15 amino acids. Per germline, CDR1 MDHEN and CDR2 SYDVKM. The V end was cut by 4 bases, the J end by 7 bases, with 16 bases between. Here the CDR3 reads CASSSNRDVGEKLFF. Written as DNA, the CDR3 is TGTGCCAGCAGTTCTAACAGGGATGTAGGTGAAAAACTGTTTTTT.